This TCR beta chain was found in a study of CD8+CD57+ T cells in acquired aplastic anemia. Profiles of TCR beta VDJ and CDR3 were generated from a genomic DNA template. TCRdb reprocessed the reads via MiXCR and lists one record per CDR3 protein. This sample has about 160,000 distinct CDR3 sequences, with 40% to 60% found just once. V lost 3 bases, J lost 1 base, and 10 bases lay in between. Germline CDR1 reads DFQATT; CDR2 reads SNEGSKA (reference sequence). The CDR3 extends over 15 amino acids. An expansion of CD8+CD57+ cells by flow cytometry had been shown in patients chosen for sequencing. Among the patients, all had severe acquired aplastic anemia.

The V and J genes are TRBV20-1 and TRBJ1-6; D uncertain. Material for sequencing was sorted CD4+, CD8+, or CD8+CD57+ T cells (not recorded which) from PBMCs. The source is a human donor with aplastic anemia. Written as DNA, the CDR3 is TGCAGTGCTAGGTATCGGGAATCCTATAATTCACCCCTCCACTTT. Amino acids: CSARYRESYNSPLHF.